This TCR beta chain was identified during a study of blood T cell repertoires in COVID-19. Study overall: The cDNA or gDNA used as material had been derived from T cells, B-cell-depleted T cells, or PBMCs.

V lost 3 bases to trimming and J lost 8 bases; unmatched junction nucleotides: 5. The CDR3 is 15 residues long. Germline CDR1 is LGHDT and CDR2 is YNNKEL (reference sequence). Original data processing: The authors estimated nucleated cell counts from reference gene primer amplification. Produced via immunoSEQ multiplex PCR; TCRdb's table is partial and in-frame only. V and J calls and clone size follow that table, whereas D and trimming were derived from the DNA. The table lists 150,000 to 200,000 clones, around 89% of them singletons. This clonotype originated in a human donor in a cohort sampled during active COVID-19. The chain uses TRBV3-1 (or the pseudogene TRBV3-2) and TRBJ1-6, with TRBD1 matching over 9 bases. The sample taken for sequencing was peripheral blood. The CDR3 is CASSHETGGDSPLHF. For the CDR3, the DNA is TGTGCCAGCAGCCATGAGACAGGGGGGGATTCACCCCTCCACTTT.